This T cell receptor beta chain was profiled in a study of T cell responses to AZD1222 COVID-19 vaccine. Only in-frame clones appear in the TCRdb table, and some are missing; sequencing was by immunoSEQ multiplex PCR. The top ten clones hold more than 4.5% of a sample with over 130,000 clones, roughly 92% of them seen once. Study-wide results and caveats: It should be noted that donors were predominantly white British and more often female, and clonal diversity was possibly underestimated.

In the case of this clone: The antigen is not known.

In germline, CDR1 is ENHRY, CDR2 SYGVKD. Unmatched junction bases numbered 5, after V lost 6 bases and J lost 2 bases. The CDR3 is 15 residues long. The gene calls are TRBV10-3 and TRBJ2-3, with 10 positions matching TRBD2. The origin of this receptor is an adult in good health. The sample here was peripheral blood, taken on day 0 of AZD1222 vaccination. This chain's CDR3 is CAISVAGGTTDTQYF. The CDR3 nucleotides are TGTGCCATCAGCGTAGCGGGAGGAACCACAGATACGCAGTATTTT.